This record looks at one TCR beta chain sequence and its context. The data were taken from a study of blood T cell repertoires in COVID-19. As handled by the study authors: How many nucleated cells were present was estimated from reference gene primer amplification. Some clones are missing from TCRdb's copy, which holds only in-frame ones; the method was immunoSEQ multiplex PCR. For V, J and clone size, that table is used; D and trimming come from the DNA. The sample contains about 200,000 clones, roughly 86% of which appear only once. CDR3 size: 14 residues. The germline gives CDR1 SNHLY, CDR2 FYNNEI. V shed 11 bases and J shed 6 bases, with 19 bases lying between them. Allocation to cohorts depended on clinical history reported by the participants.

This chain joins TRBV2 and TRBJ2-2; D ambiguous. The sequencing input was PBMCs or T cells enriched from blood (not recorded which). The receptor was derived from a middle-aged man with acute COVID-19. The CDR3 is CALNTAGKAGELFF. CDR3 coding DNA: TGTGCCTTGAACACGGCAGGAAAGGCCGGGGAGCTGTTTTTT.